One and the same sample provided the 29 T cell receptor beta chains below, sequenced in a study of T cells in pancreatic ductal adenocarcinoma. No neoadjuvant therapy was given to the selected pancreatic ductal adenocarcinoma patients before their surgery. Produced via immunoSEQ multiplex PCR; TCRdb's table is partial and in-frame only. The sample records several thousand clones, more than 65% being singletons. The specimen was pancreatic tumor tissue. These receptors originate from a human donor with pancreatic ductal adenocarcinoma. The donor label of this sample is uncertain.

The chain carries TRBV9 and TRBJ1-2; D is ambiguous. Between the trimmed V and J ends, which lost 6 bases and 4 bases, there was a span of 25 bases. The CDR3 totals 17 residues. Germline assignment: CDR1 SGDLS and CDR2 YYNGEE. The CDR3 spells CASTPLPRASSIYGYTF. In nucleotides, the CDR3 is TGTGCCAGCACCCCTCTCCCTCGTGCAAGTTCCATCTATGGCTACACCTTC.

The chain carries TRBV18 and TRBJ2-3; no definite D call. The germline V and J ends were trimmed by 0 bases and 3 bases, with 4 bases remaining between them. Germline V gives CDR1 KGHSH, CDR2 LQKENI. The length of the CDR3 is 13 residues. Written as DNA, the CDR3 is TGTGCCAGCTCACCACCGGTAACAGATACGCAGTATTTT. It yields the protein CASSPPVTDTQYF.

This chain links TRBV5-4 with TRBJ2-1, with D unclear. Trimming removed 0 bases from V and 1 base from J, with 8 bases in between. This CDR3 contains 15 residues. Germline values: CDR1 SGHNT, CDR2 YYREEE (reference sequence). The CDR3 DNA reads as TGTGCCAGCAGCTTGGCCAAAGCGTCCTACAATGAGCAGTTCTTC. This codes for CASSLAKASYNEQFF.

This clone was counted only a few times. The rearrangement uses TRBV11-2 and TRBJ2-7; D could derive from TRBD1 or TRBD2 (5 bases each). Looked up from germline, CDR1 is SGHAT and CDR2 is FQNNGV. The ends were cut back, 1 base at V and 11 bases at J, with 21 bases in the middle. This CDR3 is 15 amino acids long. The CDR3 sequence is CASSLVPGAGGREYF. CDR3 DNA sequence: TGTGCCAGCAGCTTAGTTCCCGGGGCCGGTGGACGGGAGTACTTC.

V is TRBV2 and J is TRBJ2-2; D unclear. V lost 7 bases and J lost 2, with 8 bases in between. CDR1 is SNHLY and CDR2 is FYNNEI in the germline V gene. The length of the CDR3 is 13 residues. The CDR3 DNA follows: TGTGCCAGCAACAGTATTAACACCGGGGAGCTGTTTTTT. Its protein is CASNSINTGELFF.

The gene calls are TRBV30 and TRBJ1-4; D is unclear. The ends were cut back, 0 bases at V and 8 bases at J, with 19 bases in the middle. The CDR3 has 16 residues. Germline CDR1 reads GTSNPN; CDR2 reads SVGIG (reference sequence). The CDR3 nucleotides are TGTGCCTGGAGTGTACAAGAACTCGCCAGGAGGGAAAAACTGTTTTTT. It is translated as CAWSVQELARREKLFF.

The chain joins TRBV2 to TRBJ2-5, with D tentatively TRBD1 or TRBD2 (5 bases each). With 6 bases removed from V and 1 base from J, the gap between germline ends came to 9 bases. In germline, CDR1 is SNHLY, CDR2 FYNNEI. CDR3 length equals 13 residues. The CDR3 sequence: CASSRDGQETQYF. The DNA of the CDR3 is TGTGCCAGCAGCCGGGACGGCCAAGAGACCCAGTACTTC.

The chain is built from TRBV28 and TRBJ1-2; 12 bases agree with TRBD1. Germline trimming cut 0 bases from V and 5 bases from J; bases unmatched to any gene: 13. CDR3 length: 19 residues. Looked up from germline, CDR1 is MDHEN and CDR2 is SYDVKM. CDR3 region: CASSLWTGTGGVVKYGYTF. The DNA of the CDR3 is TGTGCCAGCAGTTTATGGACCGGGACAGGGGGCGTTGTTAAATATGGCTACACCTTC.

This chain joins TRBV18 and TRBJ2-7; possible D gene TRBD2, 7 bases. Trimming stripped 3 bases from V and 2 bases from J, with 14 bases between. In germline, CDR1 is KGHSH, CDR2 LQKENI. The CDR3 sequence is 15 residues long. The CDR3 reads CASSPSGGPAYEQYF. DNA for the CDR3: TGTGCCAGCTCACCTTCGGGGGGCCCGGCCTACGAGCAGTACTTC.

The chain uses TRBV11-3 and TRBJ2-2; weak D call: TRBD1 (5 bases). Germline V gene lookup returns CDR1 SGHNT and CDR2 YENEEA. The CDR3 runs 14 residues. V shed 3 bases and J shed 2 bases, with 7 bases lying between them. In DNA form, the CDR3 reads TGTGCCAGCAGCTTGACAGAAAACACCGGGGAGCTGTTTTTT. Protein: CASSLTENTGELFF. Complete variable domain (other parts from reference TRBV11-3 and TRBJ2-2): EAGVVQSPRYKIIEKKQPVAFWCNPISGHNTLYWYLQNLGQGPELLIRYENEEAVDDSQLPKDRFSAERLKGVDSTLKIQPAELGDSAVYLCASSLTENTGELFFGEGSRLTVL.

This chain uses TRBV10-3 with TRBJ1-1, with a tentative D call TRBD1 (5 bases). Trimming pared 8 bases from V and 8 bases from J, leaving 15 bases between. This CDR3 is 12 amino acids long. Germline CDR1 is ENHRY and CDR2 is SYGVKD. CDR3 region: CAIRVRGTEAFF. The CDR3 region has the DNA TGTGCCATCCGGGTTCGAGGGACGGAAGCTTTCTTT.

This chain joins TRBV5-6 and TRBJ2-5; 7 bases align to TRBD1. The CDR3 is made up of 16 amino acids. In germline, CDR1 is SGHDT, CDR2 YYEEEE. V gave up 0 bases and J gave up 2 bases; unmatched junction bases: 7. CDR3 in DNA: TGTGCCAGCAGCTTGGTTACAGGGGCCTTTCAAGAGACCCAGTACTTC. Translation: CASSLVTGAFQETQYF.

The gene calls are TRBV6-5 and TRBJ2-3; D is possibly TRBD2 (7 bases). CDR1 MNHEY and CDR2 SVGAGI come from the germline V gene. The V and J ends lost 2 bases and 6 bases respectively, with 18 bases between them. The CDR3 length is 16 residues. For the CDR3, the DNA is TGTGCCAGCAGTTACGCAGTCGGGGGGCGAGTCGATACGCAGTATTTT. Translated: CASSYAVGGRVDTQYF.

V usage is TRBV7-2 and J usage is TRBJ1-1; TRBD1 matches 9 bases. CDR1 and CDR2 (germline): SGHTA, FQGNSA. This CDR3 region has 15 residues. V trimming: 5 bases; J trimming: 2 bases; junction bases outside the gene matches: 6. CDR3 coding DNA: TGTGCCAGCAGCAGCCCCACAGGGGGCAACACTGAAGCTTTCTTT. This encodes CASSSPTGGNTEAFF.

J is TRBJ1-3 and V is TRBV5-1, with unresolved D. Per germline, CDR1 SGHRS and CDR2 YFSETQ. The CDR3 is made up of 15 amino acids. V was trimmed by 0 bases and J by 0 bases, leaving 7 bases between them. The CDR3 here is CASSLAVGSGNTIYF. CDR3 nucleotide sequence: TGCGCCAGCAGCTTGGCGGTGGGCTCTGGAAACACCATATATTTT.

The CDR3 DNA reads TGTGCCAGCAGTTCGACGTACCAAGAGACCCAGTACTTC. Translating it yields CASSSTYQETQYF. This chain uses TRBV27 with TRBJ2-5; D uncertain. Trimming shortened V by 4 bases and J by 0 bases, and 6 bases separated the two germline ends. Germline lookup yields CDR1 MNHEY and CDR2 SMNVEV (reference sequence). CDR3 length: 13 residues.

The rearrangement links TRBV4-2 to TRBJ2-1; 10 positions agree with TRBD2. This CDR3 is built from 17 residues. The germline CDR1 and CDR2 sequences are LGHNA and YNFKEQ. V lost 1 base and J lost 7; bases outside the gene matches: 10. Here the CDR3 reads CASSQVLSGGAENEQFF. The CDR3 DNA sequence: TGTGCCAGCAGCCAAGTTTTGAGCGGGGGGGCCGAGAATGAGCAGTTCTTC.

This chain connects TRBV7-8 to TRBJ2-3; D not resolved. This CDR3 contains 16 residues. Trimming stripped 0 bases from V and 1 base from J, with 11 bases between. The germline CDR1 and CDR2 sequences are SGHVS and FQNEAQ. The chain's CDR3 is CASSLALIGGTDTQYF. CDR3 sequence (DNA): TGTGCCAGCAGCTTAGCGCTTATTGGGGGCACAGATACGCAGTATTTT.

The V and J genes are TRBV18 and TRBJ1-2; D not resolved. CDR1 is KGHSH, CDR2 LQKENI, per germline. V gave up 1 base and J gave up 3 bases, with 6 bases separating them. CDR3 length equals 13 residues. CDR3 protein: CASSPRADYGYTF. CDR3 nucleotides: TGTGCCAGCTCACCACGGGCAGACTATGGCTACACCTTC.

This clone was detected only a few times. V is TRBV10-1 and J is TRBJ1-4; D remains ambiguous. From germline, CDR1 is WNHNN and CDR2 SYGVQD (reference sequence). V was shortened by 4 bases and J by 8 bases, with 17 bases between the two germline ends. The CDR3 runs to 15 residues. CDR3 protein: CASSARPDGQEKLFF. CDR3 bases: TGCGCCAGCAGTGCCCGTCCGGACGGGCAAGAAAAACTGTTTTTT.

The chain is built from TRBV18 and TRBJ1-3; no definite D call. The germline CDR1 and CDR2 sequences are KGHSH and LQKENI. The CDR3 is 18 amino acids. V lost 3 bases, J lost 0 bases, and 18 bases lay in between. The CDR3 here is CASSPIVLSSSSGNTIYF. The CDR3 nucleotides read TGTGCCAGCTCACCGATCGTGTTGAGCAGTAGCTCTGGAAACACCATATATTTT.

The CDR3 DNA reads TGTGCCAGCAGTGAAGCGGGGGGTAGCTCCTACAATGAGCAGTTCTTC. It encodes CASSEAGGSSYNEQFF. J is TRBJ2-1 and V is TRBV6-1; weak D call: TRBD2 (6 bases). The CDR3 length is 16 residues. The germline CDR1 and CDR2 sequences are MNHNS and SASEGT. V dropped 0 bases and J dropped 0 bases, with 9 bases sitting between them.

This clone showed up just a few times. The CDR3 spells CASSQDPGAAESSYEQYF. CDR3 in DNA: TGCGCCAGCAGCCAAGATCCCGGGGCAGCCGAAAGCTCCTACGAGCAGTACTTC. This rearrangement joins TRBV4-1 to TRBJ2-7; tentatively, D is TRBD1 or TRBD2 (5 bases each). Germline V gene data show CDR1 as MGHRA and CDR2 as YSYEKL. V lost 0 bases, J lost 0 bases, and 18 bases lay in between. The CDR3 runs to 18 residues.

This clone appeared once. The V call is TRBV5-1, the J call TRBJ2-5; 10 bases are shared with TRBD2. The V gene end was trimmed by 6 bases and the J gene end by 2 bases; junction bases not matched to a gene: 10. Per germline, CDR1 SGHRS and CDR2 YFSETQ. The CDR3 contains 16 residues. The CDR3 nucleotides read TGCGCCAGCACCTTAGCGGGAGGCCGGGGACAAGAGACCCAGTACTTC. Amino acid sequence: CASTLAGGRGQETQYF.

The CDR3 DNA is TGTGCCACCAGCAGAGACAGGGTGGGCTACGAGCAGTACTTC. Protein product: CATSRDRVGYEQYF. The chain links TRBV15 to TRBJ2-7, with D possibly TRBD1 on 5 matching bases. Trimming removed 0 bases from V and 3 bases from J, with 9 bases in between. This CDR3 has 14 residues. The germline V gene has CDR1 LNHNV and CDR2 YYDKDF (reference sequence).

The chain uses TRBV7-9 and TRBJ2-2, with D possibly being TRBD2 (6 bases). Germline lookup yields CDR1 SEHNR and CDR2 FQNEAQ (reference sequence). The CDR3 is 15 residues long. Trimming stripped 4 bases from V and 4 bases from J, with 13 bases between. CDR3 bases: TGTGCCAGCAGCTCTCGTGGGGGGTTCACCGGGGAGCTGTTTTTT. Protein sequence: CASSSRGGFTGELFF.

The rearrangement links TRBV14 to TRBJ1-3; maybe TRBD1 (5 bases). V shed 0 bases and J shed 0 bases, with 15 bases lying between them. Germline V gives CDR1 SGHDN, CDR2 FVKESK. This CDR3 comprises 18 residues. CDR3 loop: CASSQEGPGLSSGNTIYF. CDR3 DNA sequence: TGTGCCAGCAGCCAAGAGGGACCAGGGCTAAGCTCTGGAAACACCATATATTTT.

The sample holds a few counts of this clone. The V call is TRBV5-4, the J call TRBJ2-3, with 8 nucleotides matching TRBD2. The V gene's germline CDR1 is SGHNT and CDR2 YYREEE (reference sequence). This CDR3 has 16 amino acids. With V trimmed by 4 bases and J by 1 base, 8 bases remained unmatched. As DNA, the CDR3 is TGTGCCAGCAGCCCTTACGGGGGGGCGGGCACAGATACGCAGTATTTT. Residues: CASSPYGGAGTDTQYF.

CDR3 sequence reads: CASSLSSFVANTGELFF. DNA of the CDR3: TGTGCCAGCAGCTTATCCAGTTTCGTCGCGAACACCGGGGAGCTGTTTTTT. The chain joins TRBV7-2 to TRBJ2-2, with D unclear. This CDR3 spans 17 amino acids. The V end lost 2 bases, the J end lost 0 bases, and 13 bases lay between the germline ends. Germline V gene sequence: CDR1 SGHTA, CDR2 FQGNSA.